This TCR beta chain was found in a study of T cells after yellow fever vaccination. Study-level results: A weaker secondary response peaked on day 5, the primary on day 15.

The CDR3 has 15 residues. V lost 0 bases to trimming and J lost 3 bases, with 13 bases between them. Germline loops: CDR1 SGHRS, CDR2 YFSETQ. This clonotype was counted only a few times. Its matching antigen is unknown. Using its own MiXCR run on the 5' RACE reads, TCRdb lists one record per CDR3 protein. The sample carries about 550,000 distinct CDR3 sequences, 15% to 20% recorded once. The receptor was isolated from a man between 25 and 39 years old who received the YFV17D yellow fever vaccine. The chain couples TRBV5-1 to TRBJ2-7; D tentatively fits TRBD1 or TRBD2 (5 bases each). The input for sequencing was PBMCs, taken 15 days after the yellow fever booster vaccination. The CDR3 nucleotides read TGCGCCAGCAGCTTGGCCGGGGACGGAGACTACGAGCAGTACTTC. This gives the protein CASSLAGDGDYEQYF.